Only one count was recorded for the clone carrying this T cell receptor beta chain. Its antigen is as yet unknown. The V end lost 5 bases, the J end lost 9 bases, and 14 bases lay between the germline ends. This CDR3 spans 14 amino acids. CDR1 is WSHSY, CDR2 SAAADI, per germline. This specimen belongs to a study of T cell responses to AZD1222 COVID-19 vaccine. Sequencing was performed with immunoSEQ multiplex PCR; in TCRdb, only in-frame clones are kept and a portion is missing. The sample has about 180,000 clones; 85% to 90% are singletons. Notes on the study in general: Repertoire sampling was restricted to post-peak T cell response timepoints. Only a handful of AZD1222 recipients tested seropositive at baseline.

The source of this sequence is an adult who received the AZD1222 COVID-19 vaccine. Sequenced here: peripheral blood, sampled 28 days after the second AZD1222 dose. J is TRBJ1-6 and V is TRBV10-2; D remains ambiguous. The CDR3: CASSREGKASPLHF. CDR3 DNA sequence: TGCGCCAGCAGTAGGGAGGGAAAAGCTTCACCCCTCCACTTT.